This paragraph covers one T cell receptor (beta chain) sequence. No antigen is known for it. The sample belongs to a study of T cell repertoires in ileal Crohn's disease. Overall study context: Median disease duration was about 8.5 years; around 35% smoked at surgery.

Patients were adults with ileal or ileocolonic Crohn's disease needing resection. TCRdb's table, derived via immunoSEQ multiplex PCR, lists solely in-frame clones and lacks some. The sample consists of 9,500 to 13,000 clones, roughly 82% of them appearing once. Trimming took 0 bases from V and 3 from J, leaving 9 bases between them. Germline V gene sequence: CDR1 SQVTM, CDR2 ANQGSEA. CDR3 length equals 14 residues. Regarding the study as a whole: All patients with clonality above 26.8% had endoscopic recurrence. Clonal expansions were more frequent in active smokers than non-smokers at surgery.

The source is an adult with Crohn's disease. The chain employs TRBV29-1 and TRBJ2-1, with no clear D. The source material was ileal tissue. CDR3: CSVEDLPGYNEQFF. The CDR3 DNA follows: TGCAGCGTTGAAGATCTTCCGGGCTACAATGAGCAGTTCTTC.